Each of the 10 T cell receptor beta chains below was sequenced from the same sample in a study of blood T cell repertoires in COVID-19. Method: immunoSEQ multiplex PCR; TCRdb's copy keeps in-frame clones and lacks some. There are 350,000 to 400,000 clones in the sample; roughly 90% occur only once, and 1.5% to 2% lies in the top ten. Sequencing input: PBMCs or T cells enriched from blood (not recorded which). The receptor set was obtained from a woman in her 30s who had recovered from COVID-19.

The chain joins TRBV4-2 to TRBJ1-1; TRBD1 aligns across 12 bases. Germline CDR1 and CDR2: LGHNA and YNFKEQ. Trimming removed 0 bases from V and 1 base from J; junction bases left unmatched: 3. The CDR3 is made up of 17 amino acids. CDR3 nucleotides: TGTGCCAGCAGCCAAGACGGGACAGGGGGCCCGAACACTGAAGCTTTCTTT. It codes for CASSQDGTGGPNTEAFF.

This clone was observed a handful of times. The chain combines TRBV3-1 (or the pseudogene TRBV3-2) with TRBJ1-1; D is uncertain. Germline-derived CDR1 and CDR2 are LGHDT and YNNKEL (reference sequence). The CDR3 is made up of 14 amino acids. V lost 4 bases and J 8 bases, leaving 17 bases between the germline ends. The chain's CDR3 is CASSPQLEVREAFF. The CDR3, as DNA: TGTGCCAGCAGCCCGCAACTCGAGGTTCGAGAAGCTTTCTTT.

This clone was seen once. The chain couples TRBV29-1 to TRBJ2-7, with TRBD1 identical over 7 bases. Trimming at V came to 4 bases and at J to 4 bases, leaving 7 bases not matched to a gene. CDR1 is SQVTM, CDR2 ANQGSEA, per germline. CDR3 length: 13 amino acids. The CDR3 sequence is CSVGQGPGYEQYF. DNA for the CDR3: TGCAGCGTTGGACAGGGACCAGGGTACGAGCAGTACTTC.

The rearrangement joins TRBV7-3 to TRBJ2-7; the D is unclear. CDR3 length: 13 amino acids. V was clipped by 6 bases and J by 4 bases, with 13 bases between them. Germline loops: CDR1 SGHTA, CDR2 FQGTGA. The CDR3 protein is CASRSPDSYEQYF. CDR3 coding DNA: TGTGCCAGCAGATCCCCCGACTCATACGAGCAGTACTTC.

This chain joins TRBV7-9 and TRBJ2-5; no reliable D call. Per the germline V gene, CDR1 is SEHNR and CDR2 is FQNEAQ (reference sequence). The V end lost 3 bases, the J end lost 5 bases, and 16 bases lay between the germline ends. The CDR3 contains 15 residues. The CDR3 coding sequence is TGTGCCAGCAGCTTGGCCGACATGGTGGTGGAGACCCAGTACTTC. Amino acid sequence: CASSLADMVVETQYF.

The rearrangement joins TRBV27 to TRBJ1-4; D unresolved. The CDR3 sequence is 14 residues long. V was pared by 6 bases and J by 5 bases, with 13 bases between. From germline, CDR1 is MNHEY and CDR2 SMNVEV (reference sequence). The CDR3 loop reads CASRPLRVNEKLFF. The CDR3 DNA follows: TGTGCCAGCAGGCCCCTGAGAGTAAATGAAAAACTGTTTTTT.

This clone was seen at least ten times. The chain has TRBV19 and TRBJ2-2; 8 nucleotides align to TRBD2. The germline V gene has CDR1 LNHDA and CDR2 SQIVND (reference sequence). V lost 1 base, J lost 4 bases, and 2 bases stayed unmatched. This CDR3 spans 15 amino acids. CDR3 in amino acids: CASSIAGGPTGELFF. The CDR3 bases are TGTGCCAGTAGTATAGCGGGGGGGCCCACCGGGGAGCTGTTTTTT.

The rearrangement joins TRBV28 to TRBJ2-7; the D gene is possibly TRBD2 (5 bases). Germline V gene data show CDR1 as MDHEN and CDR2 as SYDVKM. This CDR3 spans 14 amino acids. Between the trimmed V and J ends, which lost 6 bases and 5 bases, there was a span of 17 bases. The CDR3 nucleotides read TGTGCCAGCAGCCGAGGGTCCGGTTCCGACGAGCAGTACTTC. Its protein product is CASSRGSGSDEQYF.

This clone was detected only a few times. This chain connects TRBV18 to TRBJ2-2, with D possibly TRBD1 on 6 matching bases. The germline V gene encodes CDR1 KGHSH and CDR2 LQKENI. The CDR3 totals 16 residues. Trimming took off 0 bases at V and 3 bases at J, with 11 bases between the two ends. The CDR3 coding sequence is TGTGCCAGCTCACCACCGATGACAGGCGACACCGGGGAGCTGTTTTTT. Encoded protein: CASSPPMTGDTGELFF.

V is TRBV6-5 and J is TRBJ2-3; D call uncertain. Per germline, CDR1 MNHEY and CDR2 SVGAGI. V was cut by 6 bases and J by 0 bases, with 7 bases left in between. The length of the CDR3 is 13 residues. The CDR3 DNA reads TGTGCCAGCAGACAGCCTAGCACAGATACGCAGTATTTT. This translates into CASRQPSTDTQYF.